Listed below are T cell receptor beta chains from one sample, sequenced in a study of T-cell memory formation after mild COVID-19. TCRdb re-called the 5' RACE reads through MiXCR, storing one row per CDR3 protein. The repertoire consists of roughly 190,000 distinct CDR3 sequences, with around 20% occurring once and the leading ten covering 2% to 3%. The sequenced sample consisted of PBMCs or a T cell subset sorted from them (not recorded which). The receptors stem from an adult woman who had mild COVID-19 (a few samples of this study predate the infection). Cell type and time point are not known. Each CDR3 is given with its conserved first and last residue.

V gene	CDR3 protein
TRBV24-1	CATSDSGTGLAGGETQYF
TRBV6-2/TRBV6-3	CASSYVPGTASYEQYF
TRBV5-1	CASSFRTGDTGELFF
TRBV6-6	CSSDRGPTYEQYF
TRBV10-3	CATTSGSYNEQFF
TRBV23-1	CASSQLVGYEQYF
TRBV2	CASRSKAYNEQFF
TRBV5-1	CASSLAPGVSYEQYF
TRBV6-5	CASRATGRPYFDNEQFF
TRBV24-1	CATRGTAGQHNEQFF
TRBV20-1	CSAYDSTNYGYTF
TRBV4-1	CASSQEARGRGGQETQYF
TRBV4-1	CVSSQVAGGMRNEQFF
TRBV5-1	CASSQGRAYNEQFF
TRBV14	CASSPPYQGAFSGANVLTF
TRBV6-4	CASSVQTSGPYEQFF
TRBV19	CASSIGLGGGVNTEAFF
TRBV7-9	CASSPLAGTGELFF
TRBV27	CASSRRDRGQDTQYF
TRBV30	CAWSPQLNTEAFF
TRBV11-2	CASSLEGYGYTF
TRBV27	CASSLSRGMEQFF
TRBV6-6	CASGLMGAGLGEQFF
TRBV11-3	CASSFGGDSNEQFF
TRBV30	CAWSVGSNTEAFF
TRBV5-5	CASSLGLHYTAFF
TRBV4-2	CASSQRTGGPSDTQYF
TRBV6-2/TRBV6-3	CASRSPGGAEQFF
TRBV2	CASFPSGSTDTQYF
TRBV7-2	CASSLAGAGGEQYF
TRBV6-2/TRBV6-3	CASSYDVRSYEQYF
TRBV5-1	CASRDRRGGPSVETQYF
TRBV7-2	CASSTRGVGGYGYTF
TRBV7-3	CASSQGLYTDTQYF